The 8 T cell receptor beta chains below were found in one sample sequenced in a study of vaccination and CD4 T cells after COVID-19. Treatment denoted: roughly 10-day PBMC culture with coronavirus spike peptide pools or control peptides (ViraFEST assay). Investigators obtained the unexposed donor's CD4+ T cells before the COVID-19 pandemic (2011-2018). The antigens for these receptors are not known. The Oncomine TCR Beta short-read assay was what sequenced the DNA obtained from cultured CD4+ T cells. TCRdb re-called the PCR reads with MiXCR, one entry per CDR3 protein. The table includes about 7,000 distinct CDR3 sequences, 50% detected once. The source material was CD4+ T cells from blood, cultured in vitro. The origin of the receptors is a human donor in good health.

V usage is TRBV10-3 and J usage is TRBJ1-1; D is unclear. The CDR3 totals 13 residues. Trimming cost V 7 bases and J 1 base, with 10 bases left between them. CDR1 and CDR2 from the germline V gene are ENHRY and SYGVKD. DNA for the CDR3: TGTGCCATCACCGACCCGGGGAACACTGAAGCTTTCTTT. Translation: CAITDPGNTEAFF.

The chain couples TRBV20-1 to TRBJ1-1; D ambiguous. V was clipped by 6 bases and J by 1 base, with 9 bases between them. The germline CDR1 and CDR2 sequences are DFQATT and SNEGSKA (reference sequence). The CDR3 is 12 residues long. The DNA for the CDR3 is TGCAGTGCCCCCGGAGGGAACACTGAAGCTTTCTTT. Amino acid sequence: CSAPGGNTEAFF.

The chain carries TRBV19 and TRBJ1-5, with a tentative D call TRBD1 (5 bases). CDR1 and CDR2 (germline): LNHDA, SQIVND (reference sequence). The CDR3 totals 15 residues. Trimming took off 5 bases at V and 6 bases at J, with 17 bases between the two ends. CDR3 in amino acids: CASSWAGRSGQPQHF. CDR3 coding DNA: TGTGCCAGTAGTTGGGCAGGGAGAAGCGGTCAGCCCCAGCATTTT.

This clonotype appeared a few times. The J gene is TRBJ2-2, the V gene TRBV7-9, with D possibly matching TRBD1 (5 bases). Germline assignment: CDR1 SEHNR and CDR2 FQNEAQ (reference sequence). This CDR3 is 14 amino acids long. V dropped 3 bases and J dropped 3 bases, with 8 bases sitting between them. The CDR3 sequence: CASSFLGDTGELFF. In DNA form, the CDR3 reads TGTGCCAGCAGCTTTCTAGGGGACACCGGGGAGCTGTTTTTT.

This clonotype is a singleton in its sample. This sequence joins TRBV19 and TRBJ1-2, with D possibly matching TRBD1 (5 bases). Germline assignment: CDR1 LNHDA and CDR2 SQIVND (reference sequence). Trimming took off 6 bases at V and 4 bases at J, with 9 bases between the two ends. The CDR3 spans 12 residues. CDR3 nucleotides: TGTGCCAGTAGGAGACAGTCCTATGGCTACACCTTC. Translated, it gives CASRRQSYGYTF.

The chain recombines TRBV29-1 with TRBJ1-1, with D hard to call. Germline CDR1 and CDR2: SQVTM and ANQGSEA. The V gene lost 5 bases and the J gene lost 0 bases, with 13 bases spanning the gap. The CDR3 runs to 14 residues. The CDR3: CSVKPGLLNTEAFF. The DNA for the CDR3 is TGCAGCGTTAAGCCGGGCCTCCTGAACACTGAAGCTTTCTTT.

The gene calls are TRBV6-1 and TRBJ1-6, with D uncertain. The CDR3 spans 15 residues. V lost 6 bases and J 7 bases, leaving 16 bases between the germline ends. Looked up from germline, CDR1 is MNHNS and CDR2 is SASEGT. The CDR3 DNA reads as TGTGCCAGCAGCCCAAAAGCCATGGGGAATTCACCCCTCCACTTT. It specifies CASSPKAMGNSPLHF.

This rearrangement joins TRBV20-1 to TRBJ2-3; D unresolved. Germline-derived CDR1 and CDR2 are DFQATT and SNEGSKA (reference sequence). This CDR3 has 13 residues. V was cut by 0 bases and J by 3 bases, with 7 bases left in between. The CDR3 DNA reads as TGCAGTGCTAGAGATCTAACAACAGATACGCAGTATTTT. Translated: CSARDLTTDTQYF.